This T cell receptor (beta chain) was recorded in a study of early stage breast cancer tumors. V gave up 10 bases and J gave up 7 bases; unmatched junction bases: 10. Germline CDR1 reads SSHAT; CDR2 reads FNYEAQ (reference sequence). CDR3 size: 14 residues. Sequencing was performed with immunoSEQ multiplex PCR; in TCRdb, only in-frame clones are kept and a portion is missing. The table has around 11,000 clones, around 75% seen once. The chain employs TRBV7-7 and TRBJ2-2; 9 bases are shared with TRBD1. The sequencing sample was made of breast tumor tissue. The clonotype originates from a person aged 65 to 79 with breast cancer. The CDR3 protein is CATGGQGMFGELFF. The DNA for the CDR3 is TGTGCCACAGGGGGACAGGGAATGTTCGGGGAGCTGTTTTTT.